Below are 9 T cell receptor beta chains sequenced from a single sample in a study of glioma-infiltrating T cells. TCR alpha and beta CDR3 regions were amplified from RNA using iRepertoire nested multiplex PCR. TCRdb fed the multiplex PCR reads into MiXCR, producing one record per CDR3 protein. The sample comprises tens of thousands of distinct CDR3 sequences, about 25% of which are singletons, and 6.7% rests with the top ten. The sample was glioma tissue, nonneoplastic brain tissue, or PBMCs (not recorded which). The receptor source for this set is a human donor with low-grade glioma or glioblastoma, undergoing nonglioma brain surgery, or in good health (not recorded which).

This clonotype was recorded many times. V and J are TRBV20-1 and TRBJ2-1, with 10 bases that match TRBD2. This CDR3 comprises 14 residues. Germline V lookup: CDR1 DFQATT, CDR2 SNEGSKA (reference sequence). V was clipped by 6 bases and J by 8 bases; unmatched bases: 10. CDR3: CSASPSGGSDEQFF. For the CDR3, the DNA is TGCAGTGCCTCGCCTAGCGGGGGCAGCGATGAGCAGTTCTTC.

This clonotype was counted at least ten times. The V gene is TRBV12-3 or TRBV12-4, the J gene TRBJ2-1, with TRBD2 matching 14 bases. V dropped 6 bases and J dropped 4; count of bases not matched to a gene: 14. The CDR3 is 19 residues long. The CDR3 DNA reads as TGTGCCAGCAGCCCCCCGCTCGGGACTAGCGGGAGAGGGTACAATGAGCAGTTCTTC. It yields the protein CASSPPLGTSGRGYNEQFF.

This clonotype was observed at least ten times. The V gene is TRBV20-1, the J gene TRBJ1-1, with D possibly being TRBD1 (6 bases). The CDR3 has 14 residues. Looked up from germline, CDR1 is DFQATT and CDR2 is SNEGSKA (reference sequence). V was pared by 3 bases and J by 6 bases, with 17 bases between. This CDR3 is CSASGDTSTAEAFF. In DNA form, the CDR3 reads TGCAGTGCTAGTGGGGACACTAGCACCGCTGAAGCTTTCTTT.

This clonotype was picked up many times. The chain joins TRBV14 to TRBJ2-7, with D tentatively TRBD2 (5 bases). CDR1 is SGHDN and CDR2 is FVKESK in the germline V gene. This CDR3 spans 11 amino acids. V was cut by 1 base and J by 13 bases, with 11 bases left in between. The CDR3 sequence is CASSQVSGLYF. CDR3 bases: TGTGCCAGCAGCCAAGTTTCGGGATTATACTTC.

This clonotype was seen repeatedly, ten times or more. The V gene is TRBV12-3 or TRBV12-4, the J gene TRBJ2-7; D is unresolved. This CDR3 spans 13 amino acids. With 3 bases removed from V and 2 bases from J, the gap between germline ends came to 8 bases. The CDR3 bases are TGTGCCAGCAGTTTTGGGCGGACCTACGAGCAGTACTTC. Its translation is CASSFGRTYEQYF.

This clonotype was observed many times. The genes are TRBV20-1 and TRBJ1-5; D might be TRBD1 (5 bases). The ends were cut back, 6 bases at V and 5 bases at J, with 14 bases in the middle. This CDR3 is 13 amino acids long. CDR1 and CDR2 (germline): DFQATT, SNEGSKA (reference sequence). CDR3 nucleotide sequence: TGCAGTGCGCGCGGGGGGATGGATCAGCCCCAGCATTTT. It encodes CSARGGMDQPQHF.

This clonotype has a count of ten or more. This chain links TRBV7-2 with TRBJ2-7; D gene uncertain. Trimming shortened V by 5 bases and J by 2 bases, and 4 bases separated the two germline ends. The CDR3 has 11 residues. Germline V gives CDR1 SGHTA, CDR2 FQGNSA. CDR3 sequence: CASSKTYEQYF. CDR3 in DNA: TGTGCCAGCAGCAAGACCTACGAGCAGTACTTC.

This clonotype came up many times. This sequence joins TRBV7-9 and TRBJ1-2, with no clear D. The CDR3 contains 12 residues. CDR1 is SEHNR, CDR2 FQNEAQ, per germline (reference sequence). V lost 3 bases and J lost 4, with 6 bases in between. The CDR3 protein is CASSFGGYGYTF. The CDR3 nucleotides read TGTGCCAGCAGCTTTGGTGGCTATGGCTACACCTTC.

This clonotype was seen many times. The rearrangement joins TRBV20-1 to TRBJ2-3; 11 positions agree with TRBD2. Looked up from germline, CDR1 is DFQATT and CDR2 is SNEGSKA (reference sequence). The CDR3 extends over 15 amino acids. After removal of 6 bases from V and 2 bases from J, the junction contained 7 bases not matched to a gene. The CDR3, as DNA: TGCAGTGCCTTTACTAGCGGGGGCAACACAGATACGCAGTATTTT. This encodes CSAFTSGGNTDTQYF.